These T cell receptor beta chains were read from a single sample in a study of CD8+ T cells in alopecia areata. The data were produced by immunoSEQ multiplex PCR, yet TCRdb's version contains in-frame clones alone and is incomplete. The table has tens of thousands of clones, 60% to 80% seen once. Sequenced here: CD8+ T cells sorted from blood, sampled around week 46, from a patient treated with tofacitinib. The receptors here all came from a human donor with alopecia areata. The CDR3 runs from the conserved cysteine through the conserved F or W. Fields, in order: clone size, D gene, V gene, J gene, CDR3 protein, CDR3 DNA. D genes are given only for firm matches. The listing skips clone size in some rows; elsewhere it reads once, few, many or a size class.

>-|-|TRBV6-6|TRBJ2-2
CASLLYTGELFF
TGTGCCAGCCTATTATACACCGGGGAGCTGTTTTTT
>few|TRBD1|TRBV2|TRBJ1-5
CASRSETGLDQPQHF
TGTGCCAGCAGGTCCGAGACAGGGTTGGATCAGCCCCAGCATTTT
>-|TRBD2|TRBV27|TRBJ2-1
CASSWASGGAGEQFF
TGTGCCAGCAGTTGGGCTAGCGGGGGGGCGGGTGAGCAGTTCTTC
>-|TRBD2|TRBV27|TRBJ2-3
CASSFRGLAGGTDTQYF
TGTGCCAGCAGTTTCCGAGGACTAGCGGGGGGCACAGATACGCAGTATTTT
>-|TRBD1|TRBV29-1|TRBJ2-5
CSVESRTGQETQYF
TGCAGCGTTGAAAGCCGGACAGGCCAAGAGACCCAGTACTTC
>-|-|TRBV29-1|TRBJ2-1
CSVDGGNEQFF
TGCAGCGTTGACGGTGGAAATGAGCAGTTCTTC
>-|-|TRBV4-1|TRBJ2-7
CASSQSGDYEQYF
TGCGCCAGCAGCCAATCGGGGGACTACGAGCAGTACTTC
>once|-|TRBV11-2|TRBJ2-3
CASSLMATSFTDTQYF
TGTGCCAGCAGCTTAATGGCTACCTCTTTCACAGATACGCAGTATTTT
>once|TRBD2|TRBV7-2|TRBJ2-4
CASSPPRGGENIQYF
TGTGCCAGCAGTCCACCCCGGGGGGGGGAAAACATTCAGTACTTC
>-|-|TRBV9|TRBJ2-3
CASSYDGPTDTQYF
TGTGCCAGCAGCTACGACGGACCCACGGATACGCAGTATTTT
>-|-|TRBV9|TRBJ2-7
CASSLRGALLDEQYF
TGTGCCAGCAGCCTCCGGGGGGCCCTGCTTGACGAGCAGTACTTC
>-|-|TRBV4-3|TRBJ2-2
CASSQWVGAGELFF
TGCGCCAGCAGCCAATGGGTGGGAGCCGGGGAGCTGTTTTTT
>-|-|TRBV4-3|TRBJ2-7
CASSQDRAGYYYF
TGCGCCAGCAGCCAAGACCGGGCTGGGTATTACTACTTC
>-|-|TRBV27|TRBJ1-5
CASSSAGVSPQHF
TGTGCCAGCAGTTCGGCAGGGGTCTCGCCCCAGCATTTT
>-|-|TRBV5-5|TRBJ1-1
CASSPGRPSERAFF
TGTGCCAGCAGCCCGGGCAGGCCATCGGAAAGGGCTTTCTTT
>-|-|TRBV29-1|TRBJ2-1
CSVVGGTGLGEQFF
TGCAGCGTTGTAGGAGGGACGGGACTTGGTGAGCAGTTCTTC
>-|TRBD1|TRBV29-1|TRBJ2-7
CSVETGGEDEQYF
TGCAGCGTCGAAACAGGGGGCGAGGACGAGCAGTACTTC
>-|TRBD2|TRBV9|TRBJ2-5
CASSESSGGRETQYF
TGTGCCAGCAGCGAGTCTAGCGGGGGCCGGGAGACCCAGTACTTC
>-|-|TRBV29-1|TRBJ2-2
CSVVLAGESGELFF
TGCAGCGTTGTACTAGCCGGGGAGTCGGGGGAGCTGTTTTTT
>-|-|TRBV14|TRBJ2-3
CASSQGGPDTQYF
TGTGCCAGCAGCCAAGGCGGCCCAGATACGCAGTATTTT
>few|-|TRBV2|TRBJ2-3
CASSEVTVLITDTQYF
TGTGCCAGCAGTGAAGTGACGGTATTAATAACAGATACGCAGTATTTT
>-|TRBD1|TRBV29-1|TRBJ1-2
CSVGTVYGYTF
TGCAGCGTCGGGACAGTCTATGGCTACACCTTC
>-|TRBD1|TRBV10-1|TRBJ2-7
CASSDGQGAYEQYF
TGCGCCAGCAGTGATGGACAGGGGGCCTACGAGCAGTACTTC
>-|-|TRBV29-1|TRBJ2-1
CSVETGAYNEQFF
TGCAGCGTTGAGACAGGTGCCTACAATGAGCAGTTCTTC
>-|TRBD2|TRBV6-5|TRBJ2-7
CASSPGTSGSYEQYF
TGTGCCAGCAGTCCCGGGACTAGCGGCTCCTACGAGCAGTACTTC
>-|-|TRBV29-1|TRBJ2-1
CSVGSEQFF
TGCAGCGTTGGATCAGAGCAGTTCTTC
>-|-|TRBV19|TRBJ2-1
CASSAAPWGRESADNEQFF
TGTGCCAGTAGTGCCGCCCCTTGGGGGCGAGAAAGTGCGGACAATGAGCAGTTCTTC